The rows below give T cell receptor beta chains drawn from one sample of a study of shared clonotypes between healthy human individuals. TCRdb's copy holds only in-frame clones and misses some; the assay was immunoSEQ multiplex PCR. Among 560,000 or so clones listed, approximately 96% were seen once. Sequenced sample: naive CD8+ T cells sorted from blood. The receptors shown here come from a woman aged 25 to 45 in good health. CDR3s include the opening cysteine and the closing phenylalanine or tryptophan. D genes are given only for firm matches. Only part of the rows carry a size: once, few, many, or a class if the clone is expanded.

CDR3 protein: CAWSVMSDLRDTQYF
CDR3 DNA: TGTGCCTGGAGTGTAATGTCCGACTTGAGGGATACGCAGTATTTT
V gene: TRBV30
D gene: NA
J gene: TRBJ2-3
clone size: NA

CDR3 protein: CASSLGAGGNYGYTF
CDR3 DNA: TGTGCCAGCAGCTTGGGCGCAGGGGGCAACTATGGCTACACCTTC
V gene: TRBV5-6
D gene: TRBD1
J gene: TRBJ1-2
clone size: NA

CDR3 protein: CASSKSKDEQYF
CDR3 DNA: TGTGCCAGCAGTAAGTCCAAGGACGAGCAGTACTTC
V gene: TRBV6-1
D gene: NA
J gene: TRBJ2-7
clone size: NA

CDR3 protein: CASSPSGGTNTGELFF
CDR3 DNA: TGCGCCAGCAGCCCCTCCGGGGGGACGAACACCGGGGAGCTGTTTTTT
V gene: TRBV4-1
D gene: TRBD2
J gene: TRBJ2-2
clone size: few

CDR3 protein: CASSFSTDTQYF
CDR3 DNA: TGTGCCAGCAGCTTCAGCACAGATACGCAGTATTTT
V gene: TRBV7-9
D gene: NA
J gene: TRBJ2-3
clone size: NA

CDR3 protein: CASSVASGSFISDTQYF
CDR3 DNA: TGTGCCAGCAGCGTAGCTAGCGGGAGTTTCATTTCAGATACGCAGTATTTT
V gene: TRBV7-2
D gene: TRBD2
J gene: TRBJ2-3
clone size: NA

CDR3 protein: CATSRDYAGLYNEQFF
CDR3 DNA: TGTGCCACCAGCAGAGATTATGCGGGTCTTTACAATGAGCAGTTCTTC
V gene: TRBV15
D gene: NA
J gene: TRBJ2-1
clone size: NA

CDR3 protein: CASSFTGSGSYEQYF
CDR3 DNA: TGTGCCAGCAGCTTTACCGGGAGCGGGTCCTACGAGCAGTACTTC
V gene: TRBV13
D gene: NA
J gene: TRBJ2-7
clone size: NA

CDR3 protein: CASSLLGGNNEQFF
CDR3 DNA: TGTGCCAGCAGCCTTTTGGGGGGTAACAATGAGCAGTTCTTC
V gene: TRBV6-5
D gene: NA
J gene: TRBJ2-1
clone size: NA

CDR3 protein: CASSGEEAFF
CDR3 DNA: TGTGCCAGCAGTGGGGAGGAAGCTTTCTTT
V gene: TRBV6-1
D gene: NA
J gene: TRBJ1-1
clone size: NA

CDR3 protein: CASSVGGQEYEQYF
CDR3 DNA: TGTGCCAGCAGTGTTGGGGGACAGGAGTACGAGCAGTACTTC
V gene: TRBV28
D gene: TRBD1
J gene: TRBJ2-7
clone size: NA

CDR3 protein: CASSLSWTGNTEAFF
CDR3 DNA: TGTGCCAGCAGTTTATCGTGGACGGGGAACACTGAAGCTTTCTTT
V gene: TRBV28
D gene: NA
J gene: TRBJ1-1
clone size: once

CDR3 protein: CASSLRDGNTEAFF
CDR3 DNA: TGTGCCAGCAGCCTCCGGGACGGGAACACTGAAGCTTTCTTT
V gene: TRBV27
D gene: NA
J gene: TRBJ1-1
clone size: NA

CDR3 protein: CASSYGTSTYNEQFF
CDR3 DNA: TGTGCCAGCAGTTACGGTACTTCCACTTACAATGAGCAGTTCTTC
V gene: TRBV6-5
D gene: NA
J gene: TRBJ2-1
clone size: NA

CDR3 protein: CASSQDQGALVNTGELFF
CDR3 DNA: TGTGCCAGCAGCCAAGATCAGGGGGCTCTTGTGAACACCGGGGAGCTGTTTTTT
V gene: TRBV14
D gene: TRBD1
J gene: TRBJ2-2
clone size: once

CDR3 protein: CASSQDSIDTQYF
CDR3 DNA: TGCGCCAGCAGCCAAGATTCGATCGATACGCAGTATTTT
V gene: TRBV4-1
D gene: NA
J gene: TRBJ2-3
clone size: NA

CDR3 protein: CASSQVSVKGDTQYF
CDR3 DNA: TGTGCCAGCAGCCAAGTTAGTGTAAAGGGCGATACGCAGTATTTT
V gene: TRBV14
D gene: NA
J gene: TRBJ2-3
clone size: NA

CDR3 protein: CASSLGPNRAGNTIYF
CDR3 DNA: TGTGCCAGCAGCTTAGGCCCGAACAGGGCTGGAAACACCATATATTTT
V gene: TRBV7-8
D gene: NA
J gene: TRBJ1-3
clone size: NA

CDR3 protein: CASSAGTGGLGAFF
CDR3 DNA: TGCGCCAGCAGCGCCGGGACAGGGGGATTGGGGGCTTTCTTT
V gene: TRBV4-1
D gene: TRBD1
J gene: TRBJ1-1
clone size: NA

CDR3 protein: CASSQTTGTEAFF
CDR3 DNA: TGTGCCAGCAGCCAGACGACGGGGACTGAAGCTTTCTTT
V gene: TRBV14
D gene: NA
J gene: TRBJ1-1
clone size: NA

CDR3 protein: CASSPPSSVMNTEAFF
CDR3 DNA: TGTGCCAGCAGTCCACCTTCCAGTGTTATGAACACTGAAGCTTTCTTT
V gene: TRBV13
D gene: NA
J gene: TRBJ1-1
clone size: NA

CDR3 protein: CATSSQGEGYTF
CDR3 DNA: TGTGCCACCAGCAGTCAAGGGGAGGGCTACACCTTC
V gene: TRBV15
D gene: NA
J gene: TRBJ1-2
clone size: NA

CDR3 protein: CASSQPRTGVGYGYTF
CDR3 DNA: TGTGCCAGTAGTCAACCTCGGACAGGGGTGGGGTATGGCTACACCTTC
V gene: TRBV19
D gene: TRBD1
J gene: TRBJ1-2
clone size: NA

CDR3 protein: CASSQAEGSLDEQYF
CDR3 DNA: TGCGCCAGCAGCCAAGCTGAGGGCAGCCTGGACGAGCAGTACTTC
V gene: TRBV4-1
D gene: NA
J gene: TRBJ2-7
clone size: NA

CDR3 protein: CASSIASGYTF
CDR3 DNA: TGTGCCAGTAGTATCGCATCTGGCTACACCTTC
V gene: TRBV19
D gene: NA
J gene: TRBJ1-2
clone size: NA

CDR3 protein: CASSISTGTNEKLFF
CDR3 DNA: TGTGCCAGTAGCATTTCGACAGGAACTAATGAAAAACTGTTTTTT
V gene: TRBV19
D gene: NA
J gene: TRBJ1-4
clone size: NA

CDR3 protein: CSVEGSPGQGAYEQYF
CDR3 DNA: TGCAGCGTTGAAGGATCGCCGGGACAGGGGGCCTACGAGCAGTACTTC
V gene: TRBV29-1
D gene: TRBD1
J gene: TRBJ2-7
clone size: NA

CDR3 protein: CASSILAAYNEQFF
CDR3 DNA: TGTGCCAGCAGTATACTAGCGGCGTACAATGAGCAGTTCTTC
V gene: TRBV13
D gene: TRBD2
J gene: TRBJ2-1
clone size: NA

CDR3 protein: CASSTMGLAGAYEQYF
CDR3 DNA: TGTGCCAGCAGCACCATGGGGCTAGCGGGTGCCTACGAGCAGTACTTC
V gene: TRBV7-9
D gene: TRBD2
J gene: TRBJ2-7
clone size: NA

CDR3 protein: CASSLARGGLGTQYF
CDR3 DNA: TGTGCCAGCAGCTTGGCTCGCGGTGGCCTCGGGACCCAGTACTTC
V gene: TRBV5-6
D gene: NA
J gene: TRBJ2-5
clone size: NA

CDR3 protein: CASSPRGGRVNSGANVLTF
CDR3 DNA: TGCGCCAGCAGCCCCAGGGGTGGCAGGGTCAACTCTGGGGCCAACGTCCTGACTTTC
V gene: TRBV4-1
D gene: NA
J gene: TRBJ2-6
clone size: NA

CDR3 protein: CASSLRRLAKNIQYF
CDR3 DNA: TGTGCCAGCAGCTTGAGAAGACTAGCCAAAAACATTCAGTACTTC
V gene: TRBV11-2
D gene: NA
J gene: TRBJ2-4
clone size: NA

CDR3 protein: CASSMGQGDYGYTF
CDR3 DNA: TGTGCCAGTAGTATGGGACAGGGGGACTATGGCTACACCTTC
V gene: TRBV19
D gene: TRBD1
J gene: TRBJ1-2
clone size: NA

CDR3 protein: CASSYSSYSYEQYF
CDR3 DNA: TGTGCCAGCAGTTACTCTAGCTACTCCTACGAGCAGTACTTC
V gene: TRBV6-5
D gene: NA
J gene: TRBJ2-7
clone size: NA

CDR3 protein: CASSSVFGYEQYF
CDR3 DNA: TGTGCCAGCAGCTCTGTCTTCGGGTACGAGCAGTACTTC
V gene: TRBV27
D gene: NA
J gene: TRBJ2-7
clone size: NA

CDR3 protein: CASRPSSYEQYF
CDR3 DNA: TGTGCCAGCAGGCCCAGCTCCTACGAGCAGTACTTC
V gene: TRBV28
D gene: NA
J gene: TRBJ2-7
clone size: NA

CDR3 protein: CASWTGYNEQFF
CDR3 DNA: TGTGCCAGCTGGACTGGTTACAATGAGCAGTTCTTC
V gene: TRBV27
D gene: NA
J gene: TRBJ2-1
clone size: NA

CDR3 protein: CASSLATGGAYEQYF
CDR3 DNA: TGTGCCAGCAGCTTAGCAACAGGGGGCGCGTACGAGCAGTACTTC
V gene: TRBV7-9
D gene: TRBD1
J gene: TRBJ2-7
clone size: NA

CDR3 protein: CASSGRGRGEKLFF
CDR3 DNA: TGTGCCAGCAGCGGCAGGGGGCGCGGTGAAAAACTGTTTTTT
V gene: TRBV13
D gene: TRBD1
J gene: TRBJ1-4
clone size: NA

CDR3 protein: CASSKCGEGKIWNEQFF
CDR3 DNA: TGTGCCAGCAGCAAATGTGGGGAAGGGAAAATTTGGAATGAGCAGTTCTTC
V gene: TRBV21-1
D gene: NA
J gene: TRBJ2-1
clone size: NA

CDR3 protein: CASSISPGELFF
CDR3 DNA: TGTGCCAGTAGTATTTCCCCCGGGGAGCTGTTTTTT
V gene: TRBV19
D gene: NA
J gene: TRBJ2-2
clone size: NA

CDR3 protein: CASSFRSTYNEQFF
CDR3 DNA: TGCGCCAGCAGCTTCCGGTCAACCTACAATGAGCAGTTCTTC
V gene: TRBV5-1
D gene: NA
J gene: TRBJ2-1
clone size: NA

CDR3 protein: CASSPPLGGSLHDGYTF
CDR3 DNA: TGTGCCAGCAGCCCCCCACTTGGGGGGAGTCTTCATGATGGCTACACCTTC
V gene: TRBV5-5
D gene: NA
J gene: TRBJ1-2
clone size: NA

CDR3 protein: CATPFGPARGFTDTQYF
CDR3 DNA: TGTGCCACCCCTTTTGGTCCCGCGCGGGGTTTCACAGATACGCAGTATTTT
V gene: TRBV2
D gene: NA
J gene: TRBJ2-3
clone size: NA

CDR3 protein: CASSGIETGRSTDTQYF
CDR3 DNA: TGTGCCAGCAGCGGCATAGAGACAGGGAGAAGCACAGATACGCAGTATTTT
V gene: TRBV9
D gene: TRBD1
J gene: TRBJ2-3
clone size: NA

CDR3 protein: CASSLGAGGNEQFF
CDR3 DNA: TGTGCCAGCAGCTTAGGCGCGGGGGGAAATGAGCAGTTCTTC
V gene: TRBV13
D gene: TRBD2
J gene: TRBJ2-1
clone size: NA

CDR3 protein: CASSPRGANYGYTF
CDR3 DNA: TGTGCCAGCAGCCCCAGGGGAGCTAACTATGGCTACACCTTC
V gene: TRBV7-6
D gene: NA
J gene: TRBJ1-2
clone size: NA

CDR3 protein: CRKRAGYTF
CDR3 DNA: TGTCGTAAAAGAGCTGGCTACACCTTC
V gene: TRBV28
D gene: NA
J gene: TRBJ1-2
clone size: NA

CDR3 protein: CASSLPRTPYEQYF
CDR3 DNA: TGTGCCAGCAGTTTACCAAGGACACCCTACGAGCAGTACTTC
V gene: TRBV28
D gene: NA
J gene: TRBJ2-7
clone size: NA

CDR3 protein: CSVETDYYEQYF
CDR3 DNA: TGCAGCGTCGAAACAGATTACTACGAGCAGTACTTC
V gene: TRBV29-1
D gene: NA
J gene: TRBJ2-7
clone size: NA

CDR3 protein: CASSLEVWSSGTDTQYF
CDR3 DNA: TGTGCCAGCAGCTTAGAGGTGTGGTCTAGCGGCACAGATACGCAGTATTTT
V gene: TRBV11-2
D gene: NA
J gene: TRBJ2-3
clone size: NA